One sample yielded the 9 T cell receptor beta chains listed below, sequenced in a study of T cell repertoires and HLA-DP antigens. Repertoires were generated with immunoSEQ multiplex PCR, while TCRdb's copy carries only in-frame clones and drops some. This table has roughly 73,000 clones, around four fifths appearing once. Antigen specificity for these receptors is unknown. Sequencing was performed on CD4+ T cells from PBMCs. The receptors were sampled from a man in his 60s in good health and CMV-seronegative.

CDR3 DNA: TGTGCTAGTGGACCTCCCTCTGGGGGAGAGACCCAGTACTTC. Protein product: CASGPPSGGETQYF. The chain joins TRBV12-5 to TRBJ2-5; either TRBD1 or TRBD2 may fit D (5 bases each). The CDR3 is 14 residues long. CDR1 and CDR2 from the germline V gene are LGHNT and FRNRAP. V was pared by 6 bases and J by 4 bases, with 15 bases between.

CDR3 coding DNA: TGTGCCAGCAGCTTAACGGCCACCAGCACAGATACGCAGTATTTT. Its translation: CASSLTATSTDTQYF. The rearrangement links TRBV11-3 to TRBJ2-3; no clear D gene. Trimming left V 2 bases short and J 0 bases short, with 9 bases between. Germline V lookup: CDR1 SGHNT, CDR2 YENEEA. The CDR3 runs 15 residues.

The chain has TRBV4-1 and TRBJ2-5, with 10 bases identical to TRBD2. From germline, CDR1 is MGHRA and CDR2 YSYEKL. The CDR3 extends over 14 amino acids. Trimming at V came to 1 base and at J to 4 bases, leaving 0 bases not matched to a gene. CDR3 sequence (DNA): TGCGCCAGCAGCCAAGCTAGCGGGGGAGAGACCCAGTACTTC. Encoded protein: CASSQASGGETQYF.

The chain couples TRBV19 to TRBJ1-2; D unresolved. The CDR3 runs to 13 residues. Trimming removed 3 bases at V and 7 bases at J, with 12 bases between. The germline V gene encodes CDR1 LNHDA and CDR2 SQIVND (reference sequence). DNA for the CDR3: TGTGCCAGTAGTATCGAGGGCGCTCTTGGCTACACCTTC. Residues: CASSIEGALGYTF.

This sequence joins TRBV16 and TRBJ2-6, with no clear D. The CDR3 consists of 15 residues. The V end was cut by 4 bases, the J end by 4 bases, with 11 bases between. Per germline, CDR1 KGHSY and CDR2 FQNENV. The CDR3, as DNA: TGTGCCAGCAGCCCCCAGAACGGGGGGGCCAACGTCCTGACTTTC. Its translation: CASSPQNGGANVLTF.

This clone was detected only once. The V gene is TRBV7-9, the J gene TRBJ1-1, with D possibly matching TRBD1 (6 bases). The CDR3 has 15 residues. Germline CDR1 SEHNR, CDR2 FQNEAQ (reference sequence). V shed 1 base and J shed 1 base, with 10 bases lying between them. The CDR3 DNA is TGTGCCAGCAGCTTAGGGGGGGCCGAGAACACTGAAGCTTTCTTT. Translating gives CASSLGGAENTEAFF.

This rearrangement joins TRBV28 to TRBJ1-2, with D unclear. V dropped 7 bases and J dropped 1 base, with 13 bases sitting between them. The CDR3 length is 14 residues. Per germline, CDR1 MDHEN and CDR2 SYDVKM. CDR3 amino acids: CASTPPRGNYGYTF. Written as DNA, the CDR3 is TGTGCCAGCACCCCACCCCGGGGTAACTATGGCTACACCTTC.

This chain uses TRBV19 with TRBJ2-3; TRBD2 aligns across 8 bases. V gave up 6 bases and J gave up 3 bases; unmatched junction bases: 2. Germline V gene data show CDR1 as LNHDA and CDR2 as SQIVND (reference sequence). The CDR3 has 13 amino acids. The CDR3 region has the DNA TGTGCCAGTAGGCCTAGCGGGACAGATACGCAGTATTTT. This codes for CASRPSGTDTQYF.

The V call is TRBV30, the J call TRBJ1-2; 9 bases are a match to TRBD1. The CDR3 runs 15 residues. CDR1 and CDR2 (germline): GTSNPN, SVGIG (reference sequence). Trimming removed 3 bases from V and 4 bases from J; junction bases left unmatched: 9. This chain's CDR3 is CAWRSGQGISYGYTF. The CDR3 bases are TGTGCCTGGAGGTCGGGACAGGGAATTTCCTATGGCTACACCTTC.